What follows describes a single T cell receptor beta chain. Seattle patient enrollment occurred during active infection, with longitudinal follow-up thereafter. Only in-frame clones appear in the TCRdb table, and some are missing; sequencing was by immunoSEQ multiplex PCR. The table records about 160,000 clones, 87% of them present only once. This sample was taken from a study of blood T cell repertoires in COVID-19. Study background: Material from acute and convalescent COVID-19 was sourced from the United States, Italy and Spain. PBMCs, B-cell-depleted T cells, or T cells provided the cDNA or gDNA that made up the material.

This CDR3 has 18 amino acids. Per germline, CDR1 MDHEN and CDR2 SYDVKM. Trimming took off 1 base at V and 0 bases at J, with 16 bases between the two ends. Sequenced sample: peripheral blood. The rearrangement links TRBV28 to TRBJ1-5, with D tentatively TRBD1 (5 bases). This receptor was taken from a woman between 65 and 79 years old with COVID-19, enrolled during active disease. The chain's CDR3 is CASSLLQGGSYSNQPQHF. CDR3 DNA sequence: TGTGCCAGCAGTTTATTGCAGGGAGGGAGTTATAGCAATCAGCCCCAGCATTTT.